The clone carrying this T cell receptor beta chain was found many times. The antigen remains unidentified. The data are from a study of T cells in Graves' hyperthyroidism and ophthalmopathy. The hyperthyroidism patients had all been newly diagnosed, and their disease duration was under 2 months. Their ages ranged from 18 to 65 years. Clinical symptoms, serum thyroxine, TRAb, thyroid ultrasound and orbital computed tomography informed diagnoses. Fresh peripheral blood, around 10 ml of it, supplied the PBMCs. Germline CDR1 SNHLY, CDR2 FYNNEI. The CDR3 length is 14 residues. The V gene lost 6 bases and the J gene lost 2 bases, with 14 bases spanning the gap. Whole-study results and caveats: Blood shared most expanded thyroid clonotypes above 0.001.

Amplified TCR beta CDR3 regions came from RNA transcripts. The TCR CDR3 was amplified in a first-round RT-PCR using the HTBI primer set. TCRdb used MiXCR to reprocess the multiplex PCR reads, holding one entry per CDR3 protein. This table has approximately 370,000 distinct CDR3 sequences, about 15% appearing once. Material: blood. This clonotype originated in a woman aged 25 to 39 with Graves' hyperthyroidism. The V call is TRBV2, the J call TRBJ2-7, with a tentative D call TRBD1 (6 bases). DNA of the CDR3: TGTGCCAGCAGACCTCAGGGGATAGCCTACGAGCAGTACTTC. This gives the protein CASRPQGIAYEQYF.